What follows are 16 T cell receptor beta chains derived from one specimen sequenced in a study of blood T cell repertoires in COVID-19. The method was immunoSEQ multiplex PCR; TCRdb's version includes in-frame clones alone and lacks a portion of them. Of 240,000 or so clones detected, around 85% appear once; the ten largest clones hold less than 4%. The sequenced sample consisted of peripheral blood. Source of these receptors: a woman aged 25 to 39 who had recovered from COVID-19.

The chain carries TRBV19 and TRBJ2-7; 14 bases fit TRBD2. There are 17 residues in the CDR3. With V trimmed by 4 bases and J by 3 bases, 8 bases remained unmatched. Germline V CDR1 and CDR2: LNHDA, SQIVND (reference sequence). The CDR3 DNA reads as TGTGCCAGTAGTAGCCTCGGGACTAGCGGGGGAATCTACGAGCAGTACTTC. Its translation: CASSSLGTSGGIYEQYF.

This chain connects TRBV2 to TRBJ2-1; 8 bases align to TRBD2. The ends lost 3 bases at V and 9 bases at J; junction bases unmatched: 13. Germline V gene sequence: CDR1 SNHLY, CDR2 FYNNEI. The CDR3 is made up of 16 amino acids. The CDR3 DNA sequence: TGTGCCAGCAGTGACTATTACGGGGGGGCAGAAAGTGAGCAGTTCTTC. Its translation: CASSDYYGGAESEQFF.

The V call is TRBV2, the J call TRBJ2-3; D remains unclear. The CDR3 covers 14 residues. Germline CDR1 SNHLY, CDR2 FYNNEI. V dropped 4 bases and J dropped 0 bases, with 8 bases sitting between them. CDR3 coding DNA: TGTGCCAGCAGTGTAGTACTTAGCACAGATACGCAGTATTTT. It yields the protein CASSVVLSTDTQYF. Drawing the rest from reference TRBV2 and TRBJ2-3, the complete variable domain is EPEVTQTPSHQVTQMGQEVILRCVPISNHLYFYWYRQILGQKVEFLVSFYNNEISEKSEIFDDQFSVERPDGSNFTLKIRSTKLEDSAMYFCASSVVLSTDTQYFGPGTRLTVL.

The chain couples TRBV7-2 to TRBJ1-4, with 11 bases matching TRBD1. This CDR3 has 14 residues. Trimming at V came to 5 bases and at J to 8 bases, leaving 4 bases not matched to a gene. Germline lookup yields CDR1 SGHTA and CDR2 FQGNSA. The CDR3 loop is CASSPGDRGEKLFF. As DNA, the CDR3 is TGTGCCAGCAGCCCCGGGGACAGGGGGGAAAAACTGTTTTTT.

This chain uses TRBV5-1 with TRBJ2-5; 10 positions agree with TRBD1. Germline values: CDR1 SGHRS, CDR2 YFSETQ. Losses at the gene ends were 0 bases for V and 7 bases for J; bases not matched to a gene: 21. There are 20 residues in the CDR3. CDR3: CASSLAPAGPGQGPRVTQYF. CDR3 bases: TGCGCCAGCAGCTTGGCCCCAGCCGGACCGGGACAGGGGCCGAGGGTGACCCAGTACTTC.

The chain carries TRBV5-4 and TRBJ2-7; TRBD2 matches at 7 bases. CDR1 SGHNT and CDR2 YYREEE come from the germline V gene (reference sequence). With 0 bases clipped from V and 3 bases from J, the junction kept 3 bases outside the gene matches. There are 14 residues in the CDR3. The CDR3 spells CASSLAPSGYEQYF. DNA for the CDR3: TGTGCCAGCAGCTTGGCCCCTAGCGGCTACGAGCAGTACTTC.

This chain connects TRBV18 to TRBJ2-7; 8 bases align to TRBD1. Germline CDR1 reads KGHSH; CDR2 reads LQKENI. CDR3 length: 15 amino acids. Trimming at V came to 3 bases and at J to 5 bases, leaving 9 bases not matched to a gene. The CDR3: CASSPFGQGSDEQYF. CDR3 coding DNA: TGTGCCAGCTCACCCTTCGGACAGGGTAGCGACGAGCAGTACTTC. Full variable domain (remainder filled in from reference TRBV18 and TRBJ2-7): NAGVMQNPRHLVRRRGQEARLRCSPMKGHSHVYWYRQLPEEGLKFMVYLQKENIIDESGMPKERFSAEFPKEGPSILRIQQVVRGDSAAYFCASSPFGQGSDEQYFGPGTRLTVT.

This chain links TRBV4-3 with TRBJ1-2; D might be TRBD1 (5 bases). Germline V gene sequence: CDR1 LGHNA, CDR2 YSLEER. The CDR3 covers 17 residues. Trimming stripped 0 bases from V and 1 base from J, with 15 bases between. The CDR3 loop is CASSQDAGDPYNYGYTF. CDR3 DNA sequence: TGCGCCAGCAGCCAAGATGCGGGGGACCCTTATAACTATGGCTACACCTTC.

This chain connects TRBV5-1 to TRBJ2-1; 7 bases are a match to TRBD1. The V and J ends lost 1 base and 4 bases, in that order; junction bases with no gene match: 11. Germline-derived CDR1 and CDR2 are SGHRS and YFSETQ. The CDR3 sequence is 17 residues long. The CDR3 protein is CASSLYSVDRAYNEQFF. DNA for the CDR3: TGCGCCAGCAGCTTGTATTCGGTTGACAGGGCTTACAATGAGCAGTTCTTC.

The CDR3 sequence: CASSLYVGPDYEQYF. In nucleotides, the CDR3 is TGTGCCAGCAGCTTATATGTGGGCCCTGACTACGAGCAGTACTTC. The J gene is TRBJ2-7, the V gene TRBV11-1; D gene ambiguous. Germline loops: CDR1 SGHAT, CDR2 FQDESV (reference sequence). The CDR3 spans 15 residues. Between the trimmed V and J ends, which lost 2 bases and 3 bases, there was a span of 14 bases.

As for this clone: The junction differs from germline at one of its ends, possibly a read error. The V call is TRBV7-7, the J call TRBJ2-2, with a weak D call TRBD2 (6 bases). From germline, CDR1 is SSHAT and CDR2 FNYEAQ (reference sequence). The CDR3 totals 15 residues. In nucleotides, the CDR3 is TGTGTCAGCAGCTTAGCAGCGGGGAACACCGGGGAGCTGTTTTTT. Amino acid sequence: CVSSLAAGNTGELFF.

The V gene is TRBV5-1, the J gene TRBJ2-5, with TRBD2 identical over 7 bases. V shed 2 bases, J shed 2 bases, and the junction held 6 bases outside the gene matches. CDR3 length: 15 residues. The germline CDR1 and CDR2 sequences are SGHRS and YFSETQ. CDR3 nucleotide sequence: TGCGCCAGCAGCTTTTCTCCTAGCGGTCAAGAGACCCAGTACTTC. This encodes CASSFSPSGQETQYF.

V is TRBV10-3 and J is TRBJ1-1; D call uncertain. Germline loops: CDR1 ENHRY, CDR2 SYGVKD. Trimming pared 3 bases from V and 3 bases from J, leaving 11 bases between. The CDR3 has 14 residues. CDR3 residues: CAISDSVFDTEAFF. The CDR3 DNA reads TGTGCCATCAGTGATTCGGTTTTCGACACTGAAGCTTTCTTT.

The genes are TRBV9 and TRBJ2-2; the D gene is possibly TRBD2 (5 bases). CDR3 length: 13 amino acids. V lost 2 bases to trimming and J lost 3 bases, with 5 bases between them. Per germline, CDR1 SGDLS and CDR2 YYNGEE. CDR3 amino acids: CASSVGDTGELFF. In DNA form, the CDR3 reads TGTGCCAGCAGCGTCGGGGACACCGGGGAGCTGTTTTTT.

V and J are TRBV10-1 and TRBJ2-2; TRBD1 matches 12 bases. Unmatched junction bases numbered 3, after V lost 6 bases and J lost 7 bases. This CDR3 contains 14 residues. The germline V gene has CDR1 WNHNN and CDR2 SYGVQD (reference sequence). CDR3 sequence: CASRGQGASGELFF. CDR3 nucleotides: TGCGCCAGCAGGGGACAGGGGGCGAGCGGGGAGCTGTTTTTT.

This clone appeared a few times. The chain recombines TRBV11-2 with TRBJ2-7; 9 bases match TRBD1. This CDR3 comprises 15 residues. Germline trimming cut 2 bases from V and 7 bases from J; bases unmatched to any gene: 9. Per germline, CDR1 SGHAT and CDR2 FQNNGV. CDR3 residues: CASSLQGQGQGEQYF. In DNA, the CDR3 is TGTGCCAGCAGCTTACAGGGACAGGGTCAAGGAGAGCAGTACTTC. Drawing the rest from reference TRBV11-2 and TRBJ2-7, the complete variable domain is EAGVAQSPRYKIIEKRQSVAFWCNPISGHATLYWYQQILGQGPKLLIQFQNNGVVDDSQLPKDRFSAERLKGVDSTLKIQPAKLEDSAVYLCASSLQGQGQGEQYFGPGTRLTVT.